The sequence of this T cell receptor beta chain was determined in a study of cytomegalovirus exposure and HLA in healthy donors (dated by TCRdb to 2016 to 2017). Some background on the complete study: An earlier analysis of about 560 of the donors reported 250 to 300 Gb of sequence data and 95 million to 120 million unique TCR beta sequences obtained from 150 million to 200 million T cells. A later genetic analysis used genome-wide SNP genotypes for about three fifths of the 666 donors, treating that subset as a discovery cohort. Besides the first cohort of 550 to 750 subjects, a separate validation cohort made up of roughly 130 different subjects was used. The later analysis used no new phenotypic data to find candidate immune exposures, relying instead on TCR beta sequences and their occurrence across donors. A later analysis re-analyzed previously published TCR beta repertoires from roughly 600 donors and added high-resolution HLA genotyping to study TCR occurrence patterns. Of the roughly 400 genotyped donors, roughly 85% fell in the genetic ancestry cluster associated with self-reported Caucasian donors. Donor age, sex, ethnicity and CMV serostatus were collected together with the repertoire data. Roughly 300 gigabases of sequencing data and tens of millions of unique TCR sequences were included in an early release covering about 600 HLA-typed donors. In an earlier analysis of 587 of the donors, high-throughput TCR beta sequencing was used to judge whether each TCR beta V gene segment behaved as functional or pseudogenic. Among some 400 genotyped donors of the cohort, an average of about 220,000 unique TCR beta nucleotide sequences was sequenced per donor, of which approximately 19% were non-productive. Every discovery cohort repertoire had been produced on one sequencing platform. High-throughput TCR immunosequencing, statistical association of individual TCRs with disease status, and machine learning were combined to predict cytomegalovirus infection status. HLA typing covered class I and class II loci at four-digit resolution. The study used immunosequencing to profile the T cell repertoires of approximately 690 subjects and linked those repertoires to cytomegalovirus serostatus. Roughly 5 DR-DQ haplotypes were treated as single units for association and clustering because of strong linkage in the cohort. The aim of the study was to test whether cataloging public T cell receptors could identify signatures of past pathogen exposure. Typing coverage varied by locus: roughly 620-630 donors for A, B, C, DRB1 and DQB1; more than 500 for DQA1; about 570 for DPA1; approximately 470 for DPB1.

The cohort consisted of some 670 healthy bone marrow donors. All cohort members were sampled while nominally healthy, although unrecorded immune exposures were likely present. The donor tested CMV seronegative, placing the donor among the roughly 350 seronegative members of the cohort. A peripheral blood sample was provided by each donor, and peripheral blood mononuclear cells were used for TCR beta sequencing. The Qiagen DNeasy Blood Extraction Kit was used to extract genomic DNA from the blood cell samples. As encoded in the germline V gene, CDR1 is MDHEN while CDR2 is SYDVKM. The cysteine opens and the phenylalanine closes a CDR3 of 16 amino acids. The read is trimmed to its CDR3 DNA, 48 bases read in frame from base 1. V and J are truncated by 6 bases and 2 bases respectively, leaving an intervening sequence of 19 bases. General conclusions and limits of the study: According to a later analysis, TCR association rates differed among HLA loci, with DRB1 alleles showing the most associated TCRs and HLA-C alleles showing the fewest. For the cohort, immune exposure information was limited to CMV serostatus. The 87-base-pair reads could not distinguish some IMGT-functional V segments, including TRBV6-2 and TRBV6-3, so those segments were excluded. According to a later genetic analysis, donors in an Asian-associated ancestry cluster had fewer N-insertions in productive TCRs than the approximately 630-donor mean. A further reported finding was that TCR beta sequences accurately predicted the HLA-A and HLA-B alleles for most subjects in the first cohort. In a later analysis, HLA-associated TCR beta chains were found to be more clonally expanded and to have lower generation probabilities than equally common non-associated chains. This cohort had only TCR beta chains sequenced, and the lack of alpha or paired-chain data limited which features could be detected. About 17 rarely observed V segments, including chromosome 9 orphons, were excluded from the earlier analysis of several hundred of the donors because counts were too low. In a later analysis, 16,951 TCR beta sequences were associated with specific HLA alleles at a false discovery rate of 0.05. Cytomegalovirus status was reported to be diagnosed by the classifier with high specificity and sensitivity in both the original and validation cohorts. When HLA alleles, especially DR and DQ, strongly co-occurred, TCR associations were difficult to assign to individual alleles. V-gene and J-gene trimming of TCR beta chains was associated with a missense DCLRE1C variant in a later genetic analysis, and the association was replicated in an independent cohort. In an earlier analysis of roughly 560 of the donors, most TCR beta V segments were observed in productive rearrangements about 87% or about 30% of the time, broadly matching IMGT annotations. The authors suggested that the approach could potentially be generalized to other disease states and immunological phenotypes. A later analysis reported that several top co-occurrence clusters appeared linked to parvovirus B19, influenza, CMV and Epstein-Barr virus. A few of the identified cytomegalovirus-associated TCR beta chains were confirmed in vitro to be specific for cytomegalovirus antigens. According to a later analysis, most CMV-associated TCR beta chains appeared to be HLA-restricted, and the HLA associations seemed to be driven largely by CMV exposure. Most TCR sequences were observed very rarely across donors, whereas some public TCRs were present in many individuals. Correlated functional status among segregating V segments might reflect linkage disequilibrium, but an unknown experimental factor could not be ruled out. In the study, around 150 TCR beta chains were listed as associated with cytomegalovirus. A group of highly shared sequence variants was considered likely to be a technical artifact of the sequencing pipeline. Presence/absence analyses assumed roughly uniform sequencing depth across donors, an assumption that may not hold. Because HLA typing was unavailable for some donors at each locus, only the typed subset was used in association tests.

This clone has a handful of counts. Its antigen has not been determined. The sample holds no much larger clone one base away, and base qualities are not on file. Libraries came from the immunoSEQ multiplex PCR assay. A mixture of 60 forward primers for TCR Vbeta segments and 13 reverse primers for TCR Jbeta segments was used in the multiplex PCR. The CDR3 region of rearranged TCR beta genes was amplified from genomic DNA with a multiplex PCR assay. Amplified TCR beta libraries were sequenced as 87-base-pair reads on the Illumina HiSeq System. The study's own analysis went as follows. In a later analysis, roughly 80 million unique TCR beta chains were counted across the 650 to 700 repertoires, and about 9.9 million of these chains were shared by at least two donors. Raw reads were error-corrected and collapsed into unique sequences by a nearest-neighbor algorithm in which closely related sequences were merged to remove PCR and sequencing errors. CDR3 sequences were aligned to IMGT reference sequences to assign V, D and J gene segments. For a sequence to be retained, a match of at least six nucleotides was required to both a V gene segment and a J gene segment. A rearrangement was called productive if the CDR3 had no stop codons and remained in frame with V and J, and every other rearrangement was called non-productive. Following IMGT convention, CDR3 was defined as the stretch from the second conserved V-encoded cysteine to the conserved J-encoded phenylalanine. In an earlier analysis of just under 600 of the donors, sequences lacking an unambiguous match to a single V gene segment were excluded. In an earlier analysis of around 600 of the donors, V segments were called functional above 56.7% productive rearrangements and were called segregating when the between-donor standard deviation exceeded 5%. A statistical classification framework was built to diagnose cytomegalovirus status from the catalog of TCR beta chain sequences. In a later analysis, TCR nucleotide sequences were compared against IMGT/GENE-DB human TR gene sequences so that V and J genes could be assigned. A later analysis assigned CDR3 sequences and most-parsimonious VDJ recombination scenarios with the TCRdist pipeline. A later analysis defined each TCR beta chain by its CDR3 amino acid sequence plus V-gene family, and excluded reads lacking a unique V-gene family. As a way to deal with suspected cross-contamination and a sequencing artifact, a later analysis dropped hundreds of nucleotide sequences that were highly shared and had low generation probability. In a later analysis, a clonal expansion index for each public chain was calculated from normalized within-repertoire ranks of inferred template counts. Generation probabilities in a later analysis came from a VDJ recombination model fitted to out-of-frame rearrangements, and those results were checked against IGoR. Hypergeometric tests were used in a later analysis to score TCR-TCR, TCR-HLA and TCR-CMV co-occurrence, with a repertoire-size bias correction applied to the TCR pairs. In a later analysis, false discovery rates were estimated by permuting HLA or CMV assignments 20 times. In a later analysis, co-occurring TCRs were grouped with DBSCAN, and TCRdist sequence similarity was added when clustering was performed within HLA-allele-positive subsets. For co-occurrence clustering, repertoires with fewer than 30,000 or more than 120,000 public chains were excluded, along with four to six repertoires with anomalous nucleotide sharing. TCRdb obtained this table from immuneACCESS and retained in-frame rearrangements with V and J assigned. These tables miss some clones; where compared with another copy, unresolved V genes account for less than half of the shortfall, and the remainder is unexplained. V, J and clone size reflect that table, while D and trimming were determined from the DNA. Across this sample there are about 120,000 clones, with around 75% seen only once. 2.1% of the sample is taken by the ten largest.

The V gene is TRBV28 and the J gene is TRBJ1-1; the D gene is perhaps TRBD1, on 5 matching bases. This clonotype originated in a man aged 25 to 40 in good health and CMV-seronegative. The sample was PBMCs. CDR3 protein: CASSSLDTLINTEAFF. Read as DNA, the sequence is TGTGCCAGCAGCTCCCTGGACACATTGATCAACACTGAAGCTTTCTTT.